The sequence of this T cell receptor (beta chain) was determined in a study of T cell responses to AZD1222 COVID-19 vaccine. Second doses at about 4 or about 12 weeks were pooled. Findings and caveats of the study: The donor cohort was predominantly white British with a female majority, and clonal diversity may have been underestimated. Vaccine-associated CD4 TCRs ranged over spike, dominating at 160-218 and 743-854. At baseline, just six or seven AZD1222 recipients tested seropositive.

Assay: immunoSEQ multiplex PCR; the TCRdb copy retains only in-frame clones and omits some. The sample lists some 250,000 clones; around 93% were seen once. The junction had 10 bases not matched to a gene; V was cut back by 0 bases and J by 10 bases. The germline V gene has CDR1 SGHNT and CDR2 YYREEE (reference sequence). The CDR3 consists of 17 residues. About this clone itself: Its antigen is not known.

The sample here was peripheral blood, taken 28 days after the second AZD1222 dose. The chain employs TRBV5-4 and TRBJ2-1; the match to TRBD2 covers 13 bases. This sequence was found in an adult who received the AZD1222 COVID-19 vaccine. The CDR3: CASSLGGGLAGRREQFF. In nucleotides, the CDR3 is TGTGCCAGCAGCTTGGGGGGGGGACTAGCGGGACGACGCGAGCAGTTCTTC.